This T cell receptor (beta chain) was sequenced in a study of spatial heterogeneity in lung cancer. Time point reported: sample taken at primary tumor resection. Whole RNA, isolated from tumor, nontumor lung or frozen PBMC, was sequenced without prior sorting. For this clonotype: What it binds is not known.

From the 5' RACE reads, TCRdb called clonotypes with MiXCR, one entry per CDR3 protein. The sample carries 25,000 to 30,000 distinct CDR3 sequences, around 7% recorded once. Study observations and caveats: Expanded intratumoral alpha and beta TCR counts tracked tumor mutation counts.

The sequencing here drew on lung tumor tissue, taken at surgery. The TCR comes from a male donor with early-stage non-small cell lung cancer.

CDR3 in amino acids: CASSLMGGNQPQHF. Written as DNA, the CDR3 is TGTGCCAGCAGTTTGATGGGGGGCAATCAGCCCCAGCATTTT. This chain joins TRBV12-3 or TRBV12-4 and TRBJ1-5; D possibly corresponds to TRBD1 (5 bases). The CDR3 length is 14 residues. V was pared by 3 bases and J by 2 bases, with 8 bases between.